Here is one TCR beta chain with its context. The antigen is not known. These data come from a study of cytomegalovirus exposure and HLA in healthy donors. Overall study context: Approximately 180 million T cells yielded 90 million to 130 million unique TCR beta sequences, as an earlier analysis found. Genotyping showed less than 85% of roughly 400 donors falling in the Caucasian-associated ancestry cluster. Study results and caveats: Across all donors, roughly uniform sequencing depth was an assumption of the presence/absence analyses. Associated with cytomegalovirus, according to the listing, were fewer than 200 TCR beta chains.

Germline V gives CDR1 SGHTA, CDR2 FQGNSA. The CDR3 contains 17 residues. With V trimmed by 4 bases and J by 4 bases, 7 bases remained unmatched. PCR primers comprised 60 Vbeta and 13 Jbeta primers. TCRdb's table, derived via immunoSEQ multiplex PCR, lists solely in-frame clones and lacks some. The sample's table shows 30,000 to 35,000 clones. The sequenced sample consisted of PBMCs. This chain connects TRBV7-2 to TRBJ2-3; the match to TRBD2 covers 14 bases. This TCR was sampled from a woman between 40 and 50 years old in good health and CMV-seropositive. The CDR3 nucleotides are TGTGCCAGCAGCTCCCAGACTAGCGGGAGGGTTCCAGATACGCAGTATTTT. As protein: CASSSQTSGRVPDTQYF. The whole variable domain, filled in from reference TRBV7-2 and TRBJ2-3, reads GAGVSQSPSNKVTEKGKDVELRCDPISGHTALYWYRQSLGQGLEFLIYFQGNSAPDKSGLPSDRFSAERTGGSVSTLTIQRTQQEDSAVYLCASSSQTSGRVPDTQYFGPGTRLTVL.